Below, 7 T cell receptor beta chains from the same sample are listed, as sequenced in a study of tumor-infiltrating lymphocytes in localized non-small cell lung cancer. TCRdb's copy holds only in-frame clones and misses some; the assay was immunoSEQ multiplex PCR. The sample records around 15,000 clones, roughly 71% being singletons. Sample: lung tumor tissue. Receptors originate from a human donor with non-small cell lung cancer.

This clone has only a few counts. The CDR3 DNA reads as TGTGCCAGCAGTTCCCAGGGGGGCGCGGATGGCTACACCTTC. Translation gives CASSSQGGADGYTF. V is TRBV6-5 and J is TRBJ1-2; TRBD1 agrees at 7 bases. The CDR3 has 14 residues. The V and J ends lost 4 bases and 6 bases, in that order; junction bases with no gene match: 8. Germline-derived CDR1 and CDR2 are MNHEY and SVGAGI.

The rearrangement links TRBV2 to TRBJ1-5; TRBD1 is a possible D gene (6 bases). The CDR3 contains 14 residues. Germline CDR1 SNHLY, CDR2 FYNNEI. V lost 4 bases, J lost 3 bases, and 10 bases lay in between. The CDR3 sequence is CASSVRTDNQPQHF. In DNA, the CDR3 is TGTGCCAGCAGTGTACGGACAGACAATCAGCCCCAGCATTTT.

The genes are TRBV5-1 and TRBJ2-5; 14 bases are a match to TRBD2. There are 18 residues in the CDR3. With V trimmed by 3 bases and J by 4 bases, 11 bases remained unmatched. In germline, CDR1 is SGHRS, CDR2 YFSETQ. CDR3 amino acids: CASSSGLAGAVLGETQYF. Here the CDR3 DNA reads TGCGCCAGCAGCTCGGGACTAGCGGGAGCGGTCCTGGGAGAGACCCAGTACTTC.

The genes are TRBV29-1 and TRBJ2-6; 7 nucleotides align to TRBD1. With 3 bases clipped from V and 0 bases from J, the junction kept 5 bases outside the gene matches. The germline V gene encodes CDR1 SQVTM and CDR2 ANQGSEA. The CDR3 consists of 16 residues. The CDR3 DNA reads as TGCAGCGTTGAGTCGGGACAGCCCTCTGGGGCCAACGTCCTGACTTTC. Translating gives CSVESGQPSGANVLTF.

A few counts support this clone. The CDR3 loop reads CAWSGSGSYKQEKLFF. The CDR3 DNA reads TGTGCCTGGAGTGGGTCCGGTTCCTACAAACAAGAAAAACTGTTTTTT. This rearrangement joins TRBV30 to TRBJ1-4; D is unresolved. The germline gives CDR1 GTSNPN, CDR2 SVGIG (reference sequence). The ends were cut back, 1 base at V and 8 bases at J, with 20 bases in the middle. This CDR3 has 16 amino acids.

By sample share, this clone is medium-sized (0.01 to 0.1%). This chain joins TRBV28 and TRBJ2-7, with D perhaps TRBD1 (6 bases). Trimming removed 5 bases from V and 3 bases from J, with 8 bases in between. The germline CDR1 and CDR2 sequences are MDHEN and SYDVKM. This CDR3 is built from 12 residues. In DNA form, the CDR3 reads TGTGCCAGCAGTCTACAGGGCTACGAGCAGTACTTC. Its protein product is CASSLQGYEQYF. Together with reference TRBV28 and TRBJ2-7, the CDR3 gives the full variable domain: DVKVTQSSRYLVKRTGEKVFLECVQDMDHENMFWYRQDPGLGLRLIYFSYDVKMKEKGDIPEGYSVSREKKERFSLILESASTNQTSMYLCASSLQGYEQYFGPGTRLTVT.

This clone was seen more than once but under ten times. The chain carries TRBV28 and TRBJ2-7; D is perhaps TRBD1 (6 bases). The CDR3 totals 15 residues. Trimming stripped 6 bases from V and 4 bases from J, with 19 bases between. In germline, CDR1 is MDHEN, CDR2 SYDVKM. The CDR3 DNA is TGTGCCAGCAGACACGATACAGGGCTGTATTACGAGCAGTACTTC. It specifies CASRHDTGLYYEQYF.